The 12 T cell receptor beta chains below all came from one sample that was sequenced in a study of blood T cells in healthy people across ages. Through a sample-barcoded 5' primer and a J-beta primer mix, a second PCR was run for roughly 6 to 12 cycles. TCRdb reprocessed the 5' RACE reads with MiXCR, giving one entry per CDR3 protein. The table lists about 650,000 distinct CDR3 sequences, about 51% of them singletons, with less than 15% in the top ten. Sequencing was done on a sample of blood. The source is a woman at least 80 years old in good health.

This clonotype occurred a few times. This chain links TRBV6-4 with TRBJ2-1, with 7 bases fitting TRBD1. The V gene's germline CDR1 is MRHNA and CDR2 SNTAGT. V dropped 0 bases and J dropped 7; count of bases not matched to a gene: 9. The CDR3 contains 16 residues. CDR3 protein: CASSDSTGDPGNEQFF. Written as DNA, the CDR3 is TGTGCCAGCAGTGACTCCACAGGGGACCCAGGAAATGAGCAGTTCTTC.

Ten or more counts support this clonotype. This chain uses TRBV6-5 with TRBJ2-6; possibly TRBD1 for D (6 bases). Germline-derived CDR1 and CDR2 are MNHEY and SVGAGI. Trimming removed 4 bases at V and 2 bases at J, with 12 bases between. CDR3 length: 16 residues. The CDR3 bases are TGTGCCAGCAGTTCGACAGGTTTTGCTGGGGCCAACGTCCTGACTTTC. As protein: CASSSTGFAGANVLTF.

A word on this clonotype: A much larger clone lies one base from this, so it may be a read error. Written as DNA, the CDR3 is TGTGCCACCAGTGATTCTGGACTAGCGGGAGTCCAAAATGAGCAGTACTTC. This encodes CATSDSGLAGVQNEQYF. The rearrangement uses TRBV24-1 and TRBJ2-7; 13 bases are a match to TRBD2. V was clipped by 2 bases and J by 7 bases; unmatched bases: 10. The CDR3 has 17 residues. Per the germline V gene, CDR1 is KGHDR and CDR2 is SFDVKD.

The genes are TRBV2 and TRBJ2-3; tentative D call: TRBD1 (6 bases). V was pared by 6 bases and J by 5 bases, with 12 bases between. The germline CDR1 and CDR2 sequences are SNHLY and FYNNEI. This CDR3 is 13 amino acids long. For the CDR3, the DNA is TGTGCCAGCAGCACTTACAGGGTAGATACGCAGTATTTT. It is translated as CASSTYRVDTQYF.

The chain uses TRBV7-2 and TRBJ2-7; 12 nucleotides agree with TRBD2. This CDR3 region has 16 residues. Germline trimming cut 5 bases from V and 3 bases from J; bases unmatched to any gene: 8. Germline lookup yields CDR1 SGHTA and CDR2 FQGNSA. CDR3: CASSPRTSGTLYEQYF. The DNA of the CDR3 is TGTGCCAGCAGCCCCCGGACTAGCGGGACCCTCTACGAGCAGTACTTC.

This chain joins TRBV7-3 and TRBJ2-5; no definite D call. The germline CDR1 and CDR2 sequences are SGHTA and FQGTGA. V dropped 1 base and J dropped 13 bases, with 16 bases sitting between them. The CDR3 loop spans 13 amino acids. The CDR3 loop is CASSLIPTAERYF. For the CDR3, the DNA is TGTGCCAGCAGCTTAATACCTACGGCTGAGCGGTACTTC.

There are many counts of this clonotype. V and J are TRBV7-9 and TRBJ2-3, with 10 nucleotides matching TRBD2. This CDR3 has 14 amino acids. CDR1 and CDR2 from the germline V gene are SEHNR and FQNEAQ (reference sequence). J lost 8 bases, V lost 5 bases, and 7 bases had no gene match. The CDR3: CASSKSGGGPTQYF. The CDR3 DNA sequence: TGTGCCAGCAGCAAAAGCGGGGGGGGTCCTACGCAGTATTTT.

The J gene is TRBJ1-4, the V gene TRBV5-1, with D perhaps matching TRBD1 (5 bases). Germline V lookup: CDR1 SGHRS, CDR2 YFSETQ. The CDR3 has 16 amino acids. The V end lost 4 bases, the J end lost 7 bases, and 20 bases lay between the germline ends. The CDR3 is CASSASRSDTSEKLFF. CDR3 sequence (DNA): TGCGCCAGCAGCGCCTCCCGATCGGACACCAGTGAAAAACTGTTTTTT.

The chain has TRBV7-9 and TRBJ2-3; D may be TRBD2 (6 bases). V gave up 7 bases and J gave up 1 base, with 9 bases separating them. CDR3 length equals 13 residues. Germline V lookup: CDR1 SEHNR, CDR2 FQNEAQ (reference sequence). CDR3 loop: CASKREGTDTQYF. Here the CDR3 DNA reads TGTGCCAGCAAGAGGGAGGGCACAGATACGCAGTATTTT.

V is TRBV20-1 and J is TRBJ2-3; TRBD2 matches 8 bases. The CDR3 loop spans 13 amino acids. Unmatched junction bases numbered 2, after V lost 6 bases and J lost 0 bases. Per the germline V gene, CDR1 is DFQATT and CDR2 is SNEGSKA (reference sequence). CDR3 DNA sequence: TGCAGTGCGGTAGCGGGGAGCACAGATACGCAGTATTTT. Translation: CSAVAGSTDTQYF.

This clonotype was seen many times. This chain uses TRBV9 with TRBJ2-3, with D uncertain. The germline V and J ends were trimmed by 4 bases and 3 bases, with 15 bases remaining between them. Germline lookup yields CDR1 SGDLS and CDR2 YYNGEE. The CDR3 length is 15 residues. The CDR3 region is CASSPSIRKTDTQYF. CDR3 nucleotides: TGTGCCAGCAGCCCCTCCATCAGGAAAACAGATACGCAGTATTTT.

The V gene is TRBV28, the J gene TRBJ1-4; weak D call: TRBD1 (6 bases). CDR3 size: 15 residues. V was shortened by 6 bases and J by 8 bases, with 19 bases between the two germline ends. Germline V gene sequence: CDR1 MDHEN, CDR2 SYDVKM. In DNA, the CDR3 is TGTGCCAGCAGCTCCCAAGGGGGTGCCAGGGAAAAACTGTTTTTT. Its translation is CASSSQGGAREKLFF.